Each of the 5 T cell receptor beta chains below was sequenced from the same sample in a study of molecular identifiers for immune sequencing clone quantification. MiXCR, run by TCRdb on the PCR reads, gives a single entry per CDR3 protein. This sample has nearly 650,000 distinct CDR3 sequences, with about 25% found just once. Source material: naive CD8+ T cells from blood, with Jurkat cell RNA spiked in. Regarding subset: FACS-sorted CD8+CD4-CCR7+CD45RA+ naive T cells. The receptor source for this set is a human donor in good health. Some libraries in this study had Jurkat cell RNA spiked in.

The CDR3 nucleotides are TGTGCCAGCAGCTTAGCAGGCGGGCACCCTCCCCCTGGGGCCAACGTCCTGACTTTC. Its protein product is CASSLAGGHPPPGANVLTF. This chain links TRBV7-3 with TRBJ2-6; tentative D call: TRBD2 (5 bases). The ends were cut back, 2 bases at V and 2 bases at J, with 19 bases in the middle. This CDR3 region has 19 residues. The germline V gene has CDR1 SGHTA and CDR2 FQGTGA.

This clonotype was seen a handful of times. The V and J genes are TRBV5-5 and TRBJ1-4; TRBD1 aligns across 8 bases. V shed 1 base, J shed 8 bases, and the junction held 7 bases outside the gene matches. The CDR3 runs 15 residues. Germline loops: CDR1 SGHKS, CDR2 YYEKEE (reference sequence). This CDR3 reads CASSLRQGASEKLFF. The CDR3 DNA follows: TGTGCCAGCAGCTTGCGGCAGGGGGCTTCAGAAAAACTGTTTTTT.

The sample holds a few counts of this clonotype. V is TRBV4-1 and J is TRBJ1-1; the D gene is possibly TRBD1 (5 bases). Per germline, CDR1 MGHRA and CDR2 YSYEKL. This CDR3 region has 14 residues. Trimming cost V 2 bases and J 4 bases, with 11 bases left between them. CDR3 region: CASSQQGLSTEAFF. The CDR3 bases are TGCGCCAGCAGCCAACAGGGATTATCCACTGAAGCTTTCTTT.

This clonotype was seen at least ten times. The CDR3 DNA reads as TGTGCCAGCAGTTTTTCGTCGGTAGGAGAGACCCAGTACTTC. Its translation: CASSFSSVGETQYF. This chain joins TRBV28 and TRBJ2-5; D is undetermined. This CDR3 is built from 14 residues. Germline V gene sequence: CDR1 MDHEN, CDR2 SYDVKM. Trimming removed 3 bases at V and 4 bases at J, with 12 bases between.

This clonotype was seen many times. CDR3 region: CASSQDLSGYQPQHF. The CDR3 nucleotides are TGCGCCAGCAGCCAAGATCTATCAGGTTATCAGCCCCAGCATTTT. The chain couples TRBV4-1 to TRBJ1-5; D gene uncertain. The ends were cut back, 0 bases at V and 5 bases at J, with 11 bases in the middle. The CDR3 totals 15 residues. Germline CDR1 reads MGHRA; CDR2 reads YSYEKL.